The 11 T cell receptor beta chains below come from one sample, sequenced in a study of T-cell memory formation after mild COVID-19. TCRdb re-derived calls from the 5' RACE reads in MiXCR, one entry per CDR3 protein. The sample has around 300,000 distinct CDR3 sequences, about an eighth seen once. Specimen: PBMCs or a T cell subset sorted from them (not recorded which). The receptors shown here come from a man younger than 35 who had mild COVID-19 (a few samples of this study predate the infection). Cell type and time point are not known.

This clonotype was seen more than once but under ten times. This chain's CDR3 is CASSAVDNRNQPQHF. The CDR3 DNA follows: TGTGCCAGCAGCGCCGTGGATAATCGCAATCAGCCCCAGCATTTT. The chain employs TRBV2 and TRBJ1-5; D is unresolved. V was pared by 6 bases and J by 2 bases, with 14 bases between. Germline CDR1 SNHLY, CDR2 FYNNEI. The CDR3 sequence is 15 residues long. Full variable domain (missing parts from reference TRBV2 and TRBJ1-5): EPEVTQTPSHQVTQMGQEVILRCVPISNHLYFYWYRQILGQKVEFLVSFYNNEISEKSEIFDDQFSVERPDGSNFTLKIRSTKLEDSAMYFCASSAVDNRNQPQHFGDGTRLSIL.

This clonotype has just a few counts. This chain joins TRBV5-1 and TRBJ2-3, with TRBD2 matching 9 bases. V shed 0 bases and J 6 bases; nucleotides not matched to a gene: 8. The CDR3 is made up of 16 amino acids. Germline V CDR1 and CDR2: SGHRS, YFSETQ. The CDR3 is CASSLDLAGSMDTQYF. The CDR3 DNA follows: TGCGCCAGCAGCTTGGACCTAGCGGGGAGTATGGATACGCAGTATTTT.

The gene calls are TRBV6-5 and TRBJ1-5; D is unresolved. The CDR3 totals 13 residues. The germline CDR1 and CDR2 sequences are MNHEY and SVGAGI. V was pared by 2 bases and J by 1 base, with 3 bases between. Here the CDR3 DNA reads TGTGCCAGCAGTTACCGGAGCAATCAGCCCCAGCATTTT. It is translated as CASSYRSNQPQHF.

The chain joins TRBV7-6 to TRBJ2-1; possibly TRBD1 for D (5 bases). The CDR3 sequence is 13 residues long. Germline CDR1 is SGHVS and CDR2 is FNYEAQ. V was clipped by 5 bases and J by 10 bases, with 15 bases between them. The DNA of the CDR3 is TGTGCCAGCAGCGACAGATACGATCAAGAGCAGTTCTTC. Translation: CASSDRYDQEQFF. Looking up the rest from reference TRBV7-6 and TRBJ2-1 gives the full variable domain: GAGVSQSPRYKVTKRGQDVALRCDPISGHVSLYWYRQALGQGPEFLTYFNYEAQQDKSGLPNDRFSAERPEGSISTLTIQRTEQRDSAMYRCASSDRYDQEQFFGPGTRLTVL.

This clonotype appeared a few times. V and J are TRBV7-2 and TRBJ1-1, with D perhaps matching TRBD1 (6 bases). Trimming stripped 2 bases from V and 5 bases from J, with 15 bases between. The CDR3 is 15 amino acids. Germline V lookup: CDR1 SGHTA, CDR2 FQGNSA. The CDR3 spells CASSLYGGAGTEAFF. The CDR3 region has the DNA TGTGCCAGCAGCTTATATGGGGGCGCAGGAACTGAAGCTTTCTTT.

This clonotype was seen repeatedly, ten times or more. The chain recombines TRBV7-2 with TRBJ2-2; TRBD1 is a possible D gene (6 bases). V dropped 5 bases and J dropped 0 bases, with 10 bases sitting between them. Germline CDR1 SGHTA, CDR2 FQGNSA. This CDR3 is built from 15 residues. The CDR3, as DNA: TGTGCCAGCAGCCTCCGGACAGCGAACACCGGGGAGCTGTTTTTT. This sequence encodes CASSLRTANTGELFF.

This sequence joins TRBV19 and TRBJ1-1; no definite D call. The ends were cut back, 7 bases at V and 7 bases at J, with 10 bases in the middle. Germline V gene sequence: CDR1 LNHDA, CDR2 SQIVND (reference sequence). The CDR3 totals 11 residues. The CDR3, as DNA: TGTGCCAGTATGGGCCAAAATGAAGCTTTCTTT. It yields the protein CASMGQNEAFF. The whole variable domain, filled in from reference TRBV19 and TRBJ1-1, reads DGGITQSPKYLFRKEGQNVTLSCEQNLNHDAMYWYRQDPGQGLRLIYYSQIVNDFQKGDIAEGYSVSREKKESFPLTVTSAQKNPTAFYLCASMGQNEAFFGQGTRLTVV.

There are a few counts of this clonotype. The chain combines TRBV5-6 with TRBJ2-7, with D maybe TRBD1 (6 bases). The germline V gene encodes CDR1 SGHDT and CDR2 YYEEEE. V lost 2 bases and J 0 bases, leaving 12 bases between the germline ends. The CDR3 contains 15 residues. CDR3 amino acids: CASSLSTGSSYEQYF. In DNA form, the CDR3 reads TGTGCCAGCAGCTTATCAACAGGGAGCTCCTACGAGCAGTACTTC.

This sequence joins TRBV20-1 and TRBJ2-5; 9 bases align to TRBD2. This CDR3 contains 13 residues. Trimming at V came to 7 bases and at J to 5 bases, leaving 8 bases not matched to a gene. Germline V gives CDR1 DFQATT, CDR2 SNEGSKA (reference sequence). The CDR3 DNA reads TGCAGTGGGACCGGGACTAGCTTGGAGACCCAGTACTTC. As protein: CSGTGTSLETQYF.

V and J are TRBV30 and TRBJ2-2; D is ambiguous. V was trimmed by 3 bases and J by 4 bases, leaving 9 bases between them. This CDR3 region has 13 residues. CDR1 and CDR2 from the germline V gene are GTSNPN and SVGIG (reference sequence). CDR3 nucleotide sequence: TGTGCCTGGAGATACAGTGTCACCGGGGAGCTGTTTTTT. Protein: CAWRYSVTGELFF.

The rearrangement joins TRBV6-2 or TRBV6-3 to TRBJ2-5, with 12 nucleotides matching TRBD2. CDR3 size: 15 residues. Trimming removed 6 bases from V and 4 bases from J; junction bases left unmatched: 6. Germline assignment: CDR1 MNHEY and CDR2 SVGEGT. CDR3 region: CASSRLAGAGETQYF. In nucleotides, the CDR3 is TGTGCCAGCAGCCGACTAGCGGGGGCCGGAGAGACCCAGTACTTC.